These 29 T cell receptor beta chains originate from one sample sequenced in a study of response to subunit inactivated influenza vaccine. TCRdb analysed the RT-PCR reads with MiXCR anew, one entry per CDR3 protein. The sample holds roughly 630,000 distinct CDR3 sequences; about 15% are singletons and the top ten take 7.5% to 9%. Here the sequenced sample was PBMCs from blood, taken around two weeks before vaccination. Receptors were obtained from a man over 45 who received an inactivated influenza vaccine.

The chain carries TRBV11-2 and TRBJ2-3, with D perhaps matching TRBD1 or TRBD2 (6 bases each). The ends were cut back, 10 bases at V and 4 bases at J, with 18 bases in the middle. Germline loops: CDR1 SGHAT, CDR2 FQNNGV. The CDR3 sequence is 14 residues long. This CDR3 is CATGAGGSSDTQYF. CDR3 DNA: TGTGCCACGGGGGCAGGCGGGTCATCAGATACGCAGTATTTT.

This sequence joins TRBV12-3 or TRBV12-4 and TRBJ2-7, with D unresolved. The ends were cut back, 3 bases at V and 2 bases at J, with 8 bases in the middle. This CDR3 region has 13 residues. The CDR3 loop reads CASSFRFAYEQYF. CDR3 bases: TGTGCCAGCAGTTTTCGGTTTGCCTACGAGCAGTACTTC.

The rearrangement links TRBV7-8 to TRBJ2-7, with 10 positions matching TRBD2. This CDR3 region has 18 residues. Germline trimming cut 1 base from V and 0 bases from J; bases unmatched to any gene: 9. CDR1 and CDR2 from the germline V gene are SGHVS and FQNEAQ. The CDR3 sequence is CASSLEVAGGVNSYEQYF. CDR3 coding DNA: TGTGCCAGCAGCTTAGAGGTAGCGGGAGGTGTCAACTCCTACGAGCAGTACTTC.

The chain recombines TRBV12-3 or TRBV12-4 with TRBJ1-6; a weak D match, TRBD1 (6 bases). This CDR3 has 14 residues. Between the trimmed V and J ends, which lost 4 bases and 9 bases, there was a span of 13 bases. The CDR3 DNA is TGTGCCAGCAGTTCCGGGACCAGGGGTTCACCCCTCCACTTT. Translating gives CASSSGTRGSPLHF.

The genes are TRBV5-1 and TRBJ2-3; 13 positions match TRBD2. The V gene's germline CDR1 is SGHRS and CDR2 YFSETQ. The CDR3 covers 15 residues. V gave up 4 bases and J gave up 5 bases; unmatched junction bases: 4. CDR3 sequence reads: CASSRLAGGQDTQYF. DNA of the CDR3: TGCGCCAGCAGCCGACTAGCGGGAGGACAAGATACGCAGTATTTT.

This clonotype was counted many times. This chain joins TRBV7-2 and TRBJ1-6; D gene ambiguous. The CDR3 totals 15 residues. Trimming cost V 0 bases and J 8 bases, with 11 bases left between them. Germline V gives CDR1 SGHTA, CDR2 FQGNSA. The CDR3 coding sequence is TGTGCCAGCAGCTTAGCTCCCGATTGGGATTCACCCCTCCACTTT. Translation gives CASSLAPDWDSPLHF.

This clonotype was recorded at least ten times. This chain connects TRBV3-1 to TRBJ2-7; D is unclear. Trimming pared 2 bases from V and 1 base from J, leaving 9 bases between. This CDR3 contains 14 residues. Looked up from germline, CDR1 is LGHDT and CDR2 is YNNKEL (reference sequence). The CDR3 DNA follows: TGTGCCAGCAGCCAAAGGAGTCAGTCCTACGAGCAGTACTTC. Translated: CASSQRSQSYEQYF.

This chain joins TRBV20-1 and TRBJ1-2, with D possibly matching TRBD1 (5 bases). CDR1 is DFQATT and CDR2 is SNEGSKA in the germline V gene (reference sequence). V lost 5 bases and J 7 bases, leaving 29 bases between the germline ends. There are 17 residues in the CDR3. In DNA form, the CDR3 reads TGCAGTGCTCATCCGGGACGCCGAAGGTTTGAAGGTGGTGGCTACACCTTC. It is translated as CSAHPGRRRFEGGGYTF.

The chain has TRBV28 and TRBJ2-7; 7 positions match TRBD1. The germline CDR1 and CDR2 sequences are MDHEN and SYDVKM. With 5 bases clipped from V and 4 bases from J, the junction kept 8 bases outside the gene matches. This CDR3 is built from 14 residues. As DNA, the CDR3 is TGTGCCAGCAGTCCTATGACAGGGAGTTACGAGCAGTACTTC. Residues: CASSPMTGSYEQYF. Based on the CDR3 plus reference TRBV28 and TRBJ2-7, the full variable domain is DVKVTQSSRYLVKRTGEKVFLECVQDMDHENMFWYRQDPGLGLRLIYFSYDVKMKEKGDIPEGYSVSREKKERFSLILESASTNQTSMYLCASSPMTGSYEQYFGPGTRLTVT.

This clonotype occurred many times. The CDR3 protein is CASSADGQGPFF. CDR3 coding DNA: TGCGCCAGCAGCGCGGACGGACAGGGACCGTTCTTC. The chain links TRBV5-1 to TRBJ2-1, with 8 nucleotides matching TRBD1. V lost 4 bases, J lost 15 bases, and 9 bases stayed unmatched. This CDR3 is 12 amino acids long. Germline loops: CDR1 SGHRS, CDR2 YFSETQ.

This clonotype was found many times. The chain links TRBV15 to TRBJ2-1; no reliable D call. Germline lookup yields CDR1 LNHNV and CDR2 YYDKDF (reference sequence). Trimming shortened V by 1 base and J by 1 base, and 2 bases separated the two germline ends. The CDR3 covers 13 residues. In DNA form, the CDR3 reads TGTGCCACCAGCAGAGGGTCCTACAATGAGCAGTTCTTC. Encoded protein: CATSRGSYNEQFF. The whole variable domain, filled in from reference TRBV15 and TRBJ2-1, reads DAMVIQNPRYQVTQFGKPVTLSCSQTLNHNVMYWYQQKSSQAPKLLFHYYDKDFNNEADTPDNFQSRRPNTSFCFLDIRSPGLGDTAMYLCATSRGSYNEQFFGPGTRLTVL.

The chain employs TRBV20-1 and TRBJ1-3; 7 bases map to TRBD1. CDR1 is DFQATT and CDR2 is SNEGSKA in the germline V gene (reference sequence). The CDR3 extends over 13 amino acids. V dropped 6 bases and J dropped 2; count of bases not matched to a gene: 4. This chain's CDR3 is CSAQGEAGNTIYF. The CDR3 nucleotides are TGCAGTGCCCAGGGGGAGGCTGGAAACACCATATATTTT.

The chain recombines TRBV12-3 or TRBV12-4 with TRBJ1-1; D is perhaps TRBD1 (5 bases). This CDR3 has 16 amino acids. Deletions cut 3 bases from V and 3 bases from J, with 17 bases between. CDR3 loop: CASSFSRRVRDTEAFF. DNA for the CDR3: TGTGCCAGCAGTTTTAGCCGCAGGGTAAGGGACACTGAAGCTTTCTTT.

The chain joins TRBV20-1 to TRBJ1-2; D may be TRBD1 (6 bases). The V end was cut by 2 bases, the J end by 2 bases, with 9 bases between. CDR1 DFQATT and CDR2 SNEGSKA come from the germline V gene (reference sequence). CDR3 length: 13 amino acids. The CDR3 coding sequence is TGCAGTGCTAGAAGGACAGACAACTATGGCTACACCTTC. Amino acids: CSARRTDNYGYTF.

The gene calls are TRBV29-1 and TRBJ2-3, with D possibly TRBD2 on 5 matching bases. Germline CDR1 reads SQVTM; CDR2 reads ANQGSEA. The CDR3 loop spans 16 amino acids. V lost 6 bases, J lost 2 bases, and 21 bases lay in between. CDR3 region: CSVTEGSLGHTDTQYF. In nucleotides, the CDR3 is TGCAGCGTCACCGAGGGCTCCTTGGGCCACACAGATACGCAGTATTTT.

CDR3 DNA sequence: TGTGACAGGAGCTTCGACCCGGCTGGAAACACCATATATTTT. Protein: CDRSFDPAGNTIYF. This rearrangement joins TRBV7-8 to TRBJ1-3, with D perhaps TRBD1 (5 bases). The germline gives CDR1 SGHVS, CDR2 FQNEAQ. This CDR3 is built from 14 residues.

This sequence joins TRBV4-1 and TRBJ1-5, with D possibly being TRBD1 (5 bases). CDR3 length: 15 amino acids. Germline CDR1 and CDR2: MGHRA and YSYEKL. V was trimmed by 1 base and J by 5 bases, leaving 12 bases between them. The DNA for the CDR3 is TGCGCCAGCAGCCAAGTTGAGGGGTACGATCAGCCCCAGCATTTT. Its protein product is CASSQVEGYDQPQHF.

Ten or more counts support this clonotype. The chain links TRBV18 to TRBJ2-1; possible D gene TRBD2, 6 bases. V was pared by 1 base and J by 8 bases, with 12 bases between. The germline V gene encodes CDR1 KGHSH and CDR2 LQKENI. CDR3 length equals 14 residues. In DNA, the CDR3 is TGTGCCAGCTCACCACTGGAGGGGTCGTATGAGCAGTTCTTC. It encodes CASSPLEGSYEQFF. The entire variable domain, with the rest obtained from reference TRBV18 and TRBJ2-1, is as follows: NAGVMQNPRHLVRRRGQEARLRCSPMKGHSHVYWYRQLPEEGLKFMVYLQKENIIDESGMPKERFSAEFPKEGPSILRIQQVVRGDSAAYFCASSPLEGSYEQFFGPGTRLTVL.

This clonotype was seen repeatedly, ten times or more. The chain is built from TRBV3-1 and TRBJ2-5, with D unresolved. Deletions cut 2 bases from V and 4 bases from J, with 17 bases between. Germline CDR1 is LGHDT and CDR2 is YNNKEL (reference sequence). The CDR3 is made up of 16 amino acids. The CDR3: CASSQNSRLSTETQYF. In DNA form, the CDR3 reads TGTGCCAGCAGCCAAAACTCCCGGCTTTCGACAGAGACCCAGTACTTC.

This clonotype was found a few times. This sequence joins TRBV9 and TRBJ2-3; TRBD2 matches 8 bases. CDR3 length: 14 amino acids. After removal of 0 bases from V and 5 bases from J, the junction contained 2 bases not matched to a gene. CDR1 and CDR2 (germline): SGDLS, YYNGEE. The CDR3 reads CASSVAGGQDTQYF. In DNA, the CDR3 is TGTGCCAGCAGCGTAGCGGGGGGGCAAGATACGCAGTATTTT.

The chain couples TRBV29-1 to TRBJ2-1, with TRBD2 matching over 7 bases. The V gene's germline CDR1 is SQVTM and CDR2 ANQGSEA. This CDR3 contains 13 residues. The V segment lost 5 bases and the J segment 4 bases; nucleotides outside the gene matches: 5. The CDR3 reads CSVRLAQYNEQFF. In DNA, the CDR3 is TGCAGCGTTAGACTAGCTCAGTACAATGAGCAGTTCTTC.

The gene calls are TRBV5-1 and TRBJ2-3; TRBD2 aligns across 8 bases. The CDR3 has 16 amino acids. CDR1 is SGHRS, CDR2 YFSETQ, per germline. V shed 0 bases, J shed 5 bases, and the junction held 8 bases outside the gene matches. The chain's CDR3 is CASSLGTSGRGDTQYF. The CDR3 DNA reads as TGCGCCAGCAGCTTGGGAACTAGCGGTAGGGGAGATACGCAGTATTTT.

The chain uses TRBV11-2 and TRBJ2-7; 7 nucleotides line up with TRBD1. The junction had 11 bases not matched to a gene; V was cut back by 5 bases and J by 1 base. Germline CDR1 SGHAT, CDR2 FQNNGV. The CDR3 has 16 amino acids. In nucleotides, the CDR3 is TGTGCCAGCAGCATAGGGGGCAGGGTTGGATCCTACGAGCAGTACTTC. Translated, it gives CASSIGGRVGSYEQYF.

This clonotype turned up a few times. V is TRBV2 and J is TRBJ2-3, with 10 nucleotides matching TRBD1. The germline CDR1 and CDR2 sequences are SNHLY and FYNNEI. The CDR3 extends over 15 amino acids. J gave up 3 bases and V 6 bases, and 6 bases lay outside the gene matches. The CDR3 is CASRGGTGATDTQYF. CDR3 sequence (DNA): TGTGCCAGCAGGGGAGGGACAGGGGCGACAGATACGCAGTATTTT.

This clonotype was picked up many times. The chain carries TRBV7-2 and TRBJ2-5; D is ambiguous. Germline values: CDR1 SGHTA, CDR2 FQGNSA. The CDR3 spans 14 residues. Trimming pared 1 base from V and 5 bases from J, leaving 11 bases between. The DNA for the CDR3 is TGTGCCAGCAGCTTAGTCAGTACTGGGGAGACCCAGTACTTC. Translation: CASSLVSTGETQYF.

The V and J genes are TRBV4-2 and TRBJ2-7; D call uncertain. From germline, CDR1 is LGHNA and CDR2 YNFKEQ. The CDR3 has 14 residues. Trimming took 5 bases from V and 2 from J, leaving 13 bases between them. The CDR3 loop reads CASSSGLYTYEQYF. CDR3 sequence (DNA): TGTGCCAGCAGCTCTGGGCTCTACACCTACGAGCAGTACTTC.

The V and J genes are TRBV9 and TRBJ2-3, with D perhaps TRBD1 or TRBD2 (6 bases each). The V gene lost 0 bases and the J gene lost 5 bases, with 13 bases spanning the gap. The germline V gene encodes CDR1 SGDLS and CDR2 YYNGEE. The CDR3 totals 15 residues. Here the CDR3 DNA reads TGTGCCAGCAGCGTAGTGGGGGGCGCGGGAGATACGCAGTATTTT. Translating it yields CASSVVGGAGDTQYF.

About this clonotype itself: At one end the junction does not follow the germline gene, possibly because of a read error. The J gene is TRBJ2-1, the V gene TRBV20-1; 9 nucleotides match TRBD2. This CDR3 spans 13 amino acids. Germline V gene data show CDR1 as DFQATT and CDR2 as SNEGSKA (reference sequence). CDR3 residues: CSARRLADNEKFF. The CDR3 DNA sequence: TGCAGTGCTAGGAGACTAGCGGACAATGAGAAGTTCTTC.

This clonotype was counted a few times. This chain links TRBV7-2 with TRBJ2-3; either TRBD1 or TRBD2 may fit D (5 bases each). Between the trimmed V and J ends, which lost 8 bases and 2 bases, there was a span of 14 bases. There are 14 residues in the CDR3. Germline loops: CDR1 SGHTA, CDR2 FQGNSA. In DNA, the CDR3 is TGTGCCAGCGGTACCGTGGGGGTCACAGATACGCAGTATTTT. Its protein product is CASGTVGVTDTQYF.